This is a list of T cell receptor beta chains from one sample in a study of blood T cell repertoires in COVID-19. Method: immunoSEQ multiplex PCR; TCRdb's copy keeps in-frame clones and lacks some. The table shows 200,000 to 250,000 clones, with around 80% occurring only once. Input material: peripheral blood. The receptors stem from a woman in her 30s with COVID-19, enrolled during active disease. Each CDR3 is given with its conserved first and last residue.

cdr3_aa: CASSLARRAGGARVVNTEAFF
j_call: TRBJ1-1
v_call: TRBV5-1

cdr3_aa: CASSLEGYGEAFF
j_call: TRBJ1-1
v_call: TRBV27

cdr3_aa: CASSPDRGRTQHF
j_call: TRBJ1-5
v_call: TRBV18

cdr3_aa: CSVDGLAASRSNEQFF
j_call: TRBJ2-1
v_call: TRBV29-1

cdr3_aa: CATTTGSYEQYF
j_call: TRBJ2-7
v_call: TRBV6-5

cdr3_aa: CASSLGGALGTEAFF
j_call: TRBJ1-1
v_call: TRBV11-3

cdr3_aa: CASSPAEGSKGLAGLNEQFF
j_call: TRBJ2-1
v_call: TRBV9

cdr3_aa: CASSTLSGRAANTGELFF
j_call: TRBJ2-2
v_call: TRBV9

cdr3_aa: CASSQAPGQGANEQFF
j_call: TRBJ2-1
v_call: TRBV3-1/TRBV3-2

cdr3_aa: CASSLEGRGRDYTF
j_call: TRBJ1-2
v_call: TRBV28

cdr3_aa: CASSASGWAGDEQFF
j_call: TRBJ2-1
v_call: TRBV6-5

cdr3_aa: CASSKVCSPQSDKDRAYEQYF
j_call: TRBJ2-7
v_call: TRBV21-1

cdr3_aa: CASSPGLAGVDEQYF
j_call: TRBJ2-7
v_call: TRBV5-1

cdr3_aa: CASSLGATVIAFF
j_call: TRBJ1-1
v_call: TRBV7-2

cdr3_aa: CASSWGTQNTEAFF
j_call: TRBJ1-1
v_call: TRBV5-1

cdr3_aa: CASSLFSTDTQYF
j_call: TRBJ2-3
v_call: TRBV6-5

cdr3_aa: CASSRDRQYQETQYF
j_call: TRBJ2-5
v_call: TRBV6-2/TRBV6-3

cdr3_aa: CASSLQGQSYASGAFF
j_call: TRBJ1-1
v_call: TRBV7-2

cdr3_aa: CASSQDLGVGNTEAFF
j_call: TRBJ1-1
v_call: TRBV4-3

cdr3_aa: CASSADRGTEAFF
j_call: TRBJ1-1
v_call: TRBV2